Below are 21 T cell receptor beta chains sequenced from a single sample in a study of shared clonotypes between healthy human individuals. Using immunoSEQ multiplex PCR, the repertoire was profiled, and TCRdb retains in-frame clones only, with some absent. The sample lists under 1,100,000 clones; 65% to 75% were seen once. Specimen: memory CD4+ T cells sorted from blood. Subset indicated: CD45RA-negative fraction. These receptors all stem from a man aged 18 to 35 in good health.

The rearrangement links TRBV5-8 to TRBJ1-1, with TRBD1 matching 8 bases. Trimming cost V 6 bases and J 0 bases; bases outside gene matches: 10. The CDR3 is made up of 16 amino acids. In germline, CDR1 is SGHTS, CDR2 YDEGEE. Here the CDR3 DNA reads TGTGCCAGCACCCCGACAGGGGCATTTATGAACACTGAAGCTTTCTTT. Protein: CASTPTGAFMNTEAFF.

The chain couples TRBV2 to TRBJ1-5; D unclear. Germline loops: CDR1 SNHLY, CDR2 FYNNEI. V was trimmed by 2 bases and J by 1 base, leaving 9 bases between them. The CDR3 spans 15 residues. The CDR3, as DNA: TGTGCCAGCAGTGAACGCGGAGTCAGCAATCAGCCCCAGCATTTT. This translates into CASSERGVSNQPQHF.

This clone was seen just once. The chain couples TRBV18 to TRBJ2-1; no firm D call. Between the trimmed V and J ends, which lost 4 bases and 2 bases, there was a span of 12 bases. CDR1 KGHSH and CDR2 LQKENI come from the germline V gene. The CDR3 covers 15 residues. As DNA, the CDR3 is TGTGCCAGCTCACAGGGCCCAGCGACCTACAATGAGCAGTTCTTC. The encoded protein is CASSQGPATYNEQFF.

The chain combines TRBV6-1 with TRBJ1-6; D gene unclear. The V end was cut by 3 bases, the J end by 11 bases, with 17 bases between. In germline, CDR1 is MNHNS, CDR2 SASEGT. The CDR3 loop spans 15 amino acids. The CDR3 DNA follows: TGTGCCAGCAGTGAGCATATTACGGGCGTGGCACCCCTCCACTTT. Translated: CASSEHITGVAPLHF.

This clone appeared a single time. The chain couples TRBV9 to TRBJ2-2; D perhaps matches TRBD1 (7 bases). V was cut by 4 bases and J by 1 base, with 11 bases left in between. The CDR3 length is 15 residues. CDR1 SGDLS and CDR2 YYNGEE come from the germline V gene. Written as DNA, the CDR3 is TGTGCCAGCAGCATCAGGGGGGAGAACACCGGGGAGCTGTTTTTT. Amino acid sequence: CASSIRGENTGELFF.

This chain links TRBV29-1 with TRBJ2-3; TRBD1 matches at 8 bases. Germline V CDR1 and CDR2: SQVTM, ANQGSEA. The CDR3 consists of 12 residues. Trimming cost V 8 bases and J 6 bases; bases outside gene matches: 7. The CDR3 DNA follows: TGCAGCTCTGGACAGGGCAGCGATACGCAGTATTTT. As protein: CSSGQGSDTQYF.

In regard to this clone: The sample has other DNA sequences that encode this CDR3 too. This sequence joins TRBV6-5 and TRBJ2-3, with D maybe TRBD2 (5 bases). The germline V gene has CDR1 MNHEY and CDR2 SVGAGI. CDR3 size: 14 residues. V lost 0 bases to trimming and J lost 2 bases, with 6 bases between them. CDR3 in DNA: TGTGCCAGCAGTTACTCCGGGGTCACAGATACGCAGTATTTT. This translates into CASSYSGVTDTQYF.

This chain's CDR3 is CASSTLPRPYEQYF. Written as DNA, the CDR3 is TGTGCCAGCAGCACGCTCCCTCGGCCTTACGAGCAGTACTTC. The chain has TRBV27 and TRBJ2-7; D unresolved. The CDR3 spans 14 residues. CDR1 is MNHEY and CDR2 is SMNVEV in the germline V gene (reference sequence). Between the trimmed V and J ends, which lost 6 bases and 4 bases, there was a span of 16 bases.

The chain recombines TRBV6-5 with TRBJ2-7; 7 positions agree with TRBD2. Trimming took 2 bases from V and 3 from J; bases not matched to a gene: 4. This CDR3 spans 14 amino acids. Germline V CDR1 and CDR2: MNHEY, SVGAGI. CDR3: CASSYDREVYEQYF. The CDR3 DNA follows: TGTGCCAGCAGTTACGACCGGGAGGTCTACGAGCAGTACTTC.

CDR3 region: CASSLLAGVNEQYF. CDR3 DNA sequence: TGTGCCAGCAGTCTCCTAGCGGGAGTAAACGAGCAGTACTTC. The chain recombines TRBV6-5 with TRBJ2-5; 10 nucleotides align to TRBD2. The end of the DNA aligns better with TRBJ2-7, so the J call may be wrong. This CDR3 comprises 14 residues. Germline lookup yields CDR1 MNHEY and CDR2 SVGAGI.

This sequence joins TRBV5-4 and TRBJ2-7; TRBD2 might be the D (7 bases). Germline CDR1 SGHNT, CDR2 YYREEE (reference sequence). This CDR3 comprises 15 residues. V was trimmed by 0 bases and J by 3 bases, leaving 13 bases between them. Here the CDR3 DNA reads TGTGCCAGCAGCTTGGGGAGGGGAGGGGGCTACGAGCAGTACTTC. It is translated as CASSLGRGGGYEQYF.

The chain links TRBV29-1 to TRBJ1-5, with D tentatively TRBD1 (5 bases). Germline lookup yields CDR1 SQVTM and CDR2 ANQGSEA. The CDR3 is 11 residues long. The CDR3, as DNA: TGCCTAAAAGGGGGCAATCAGCCCCAGCATTTT. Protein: CLKGGNQPQHF.

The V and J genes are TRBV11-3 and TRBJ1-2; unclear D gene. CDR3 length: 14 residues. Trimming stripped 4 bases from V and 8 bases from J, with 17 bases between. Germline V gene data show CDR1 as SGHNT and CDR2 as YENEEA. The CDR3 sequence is CASSSVPGRTGYTF. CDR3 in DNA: TGTGCCAGCAGCTCAGTGCCGGGCCGGACGGGCTACACCTTC.

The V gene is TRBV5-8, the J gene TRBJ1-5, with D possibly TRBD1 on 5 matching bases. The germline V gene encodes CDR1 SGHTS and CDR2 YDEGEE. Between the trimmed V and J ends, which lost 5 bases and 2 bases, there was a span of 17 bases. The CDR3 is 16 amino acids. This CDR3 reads CASSPARGVGNQPQHF. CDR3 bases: TGTGCCAGCAGTCCCGCCCGGGGGGTGGGCAATCAGCCCCAGCATTTT.

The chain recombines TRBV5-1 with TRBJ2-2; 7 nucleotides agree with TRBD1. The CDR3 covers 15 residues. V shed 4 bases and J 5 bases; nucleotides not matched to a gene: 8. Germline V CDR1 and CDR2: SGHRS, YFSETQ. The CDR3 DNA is TGCGCCAGCAGCCCTGAAGGGGGCGCAACCGGGGAGCTGTTTTTT. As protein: CASSPEGGATGELFF. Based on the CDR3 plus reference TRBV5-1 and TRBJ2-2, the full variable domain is KAGVTQTPRYLIKTRGQQVTLSCSPISGHRSVSWYQQTPGQGLQFLFEYFSETQRNKGNFPGRFSGRQFSNSRSEMNVSTLELGDSALYLCASSPEGGATGELFFGEGSRLTVL.

The CDR3 is CASSPSLVSGEQYF. In nucleotides, the CDR3 is TGTGCCAGCAGCCCGTCTCTAGTATCGGGGGAGCAGTACTTC. The rearrangement uses TRBV5-6 and TRBJ2-7, with D maybe TRBD2 (5 bases). V lost 4 bases and J lost 7, with 18 bases in between. The CDR3 is made up of 14 amino acids. Germline assignment: CDR1 SGHDT and CDR2 YYEEEE.

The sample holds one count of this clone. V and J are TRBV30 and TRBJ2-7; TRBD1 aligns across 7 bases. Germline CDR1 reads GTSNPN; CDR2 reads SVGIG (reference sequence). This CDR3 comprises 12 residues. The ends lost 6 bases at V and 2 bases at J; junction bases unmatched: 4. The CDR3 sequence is CACQQGTYEQYF. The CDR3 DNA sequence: TGTGCCTGCCAACAGGGGACCTACGAGCAGTACTTC.

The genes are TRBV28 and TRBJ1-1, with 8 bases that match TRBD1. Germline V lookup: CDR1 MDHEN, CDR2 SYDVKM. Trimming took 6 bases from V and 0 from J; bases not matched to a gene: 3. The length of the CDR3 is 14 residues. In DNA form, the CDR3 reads TGTGCCAGCAGGACAGGGGAAATGAACACTGAAGCTTTCTTT. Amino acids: CASRTGEMNTEAFF. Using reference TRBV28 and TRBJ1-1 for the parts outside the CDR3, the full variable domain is DVKVTQSSRYLVKRTGEKVFLECVQDMDHENMFWYRQDPGLGLRLIYFSYDVKMKEKGDIPEGYSVSREKKERFSLILESASTNQTSMYLCASRTGEMNTEAFFGQGTRLTVV.

This CDR3 reads CASSLRGRESDTQYF. For the CDR3, the DNA is TGTGCCAGCAGTCTCCGAGGGCGGGAGTCAGATACGCAGTATTTT. The V gene is TRBV6-1, the J gene TRBJ2-3; TRBD2 agrees at 7 bases. The J segment lost 4 bases and the V segment lost 5 bases, leaving 9 bases of the junction unmatched. Germline V gene data show CDR1 as MNHNS and CDR2 as SASEGT. The CDR3 runs 15 residues.

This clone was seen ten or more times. The CDR3 coding sequence is TGTGCCAGCAGCTTAGCGACCAGGTGGGACCAAGAGACCCAGTACTTC. It specifies CASSLATRWDQETQYF. This chain links TRBV7-6 with TRBJ2-5; no definite D call. Germline CDR1 reads SGHVS; CDR2 reads FNYEAQ. V was pared by 0 bases and J by 0 bases, with 11 bases between. This CDR3 contains 16 residues.

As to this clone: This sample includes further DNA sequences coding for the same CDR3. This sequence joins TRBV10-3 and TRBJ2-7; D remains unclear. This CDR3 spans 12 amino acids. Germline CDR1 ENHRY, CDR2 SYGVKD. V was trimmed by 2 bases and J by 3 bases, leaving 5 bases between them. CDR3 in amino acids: CAISEIHYEQYF. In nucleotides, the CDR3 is TGTGCCATCAGTGAGATTCACTACGAGCAGTACTTC.